The present TCR beta chain was sequenced within a study of blood T cell repertoires in COVID-19. Study summary: Specimens from acute and convalescent COVID-19 originated in the United States, Italy and Spain. Sources were T cells, B-cell-depleted T cells, or PBMCs; the material itself was cDNA or gDNA.

About this clone itself: In the same sample, other DNA sequences code for this CDR3.

Trimming removed 0 bases from V and 0 bases from J, with 6 bases in between. The V gene's germline CDR1 is SGHNT and CDR2 YYREEE (reference sequence). The CDR3 loop spans 15 amino acids. Authors' processing steps: Reference gene primer amplification yielded estimated nucleated cell counts. Measured with immunoSEQ multiplex PCR; TCRdb has only the in-frame clones, and not every one. V, J and clone size are those of that table, while D and trimming were read from the DNA. The table shows about 270,000 clones, with around 86% occurring only once. The rearrangement uses TRBV5-4 and TRBJ2-2; weak D call: TRBD1 (5 bases). The receptor comes from a human donor in a cohort sampled during active COVID-19. The specimen sequenced was peripheral blood. CDR3 nucleotides: TGTGCCAGCAGCTTGGACAGGACGAACACCGGGGAGCTGTTTTTT. Protein: CASSLDRTNTGELFF.